This T cell receptor (beta chain) was documented in a study of blood T cell repertoires in COVID-19. Study background: COVID-19 samples collected from the United States, Italy and Spain covered acute and convalescent phases. Nucleic acid was either cDNA or gDNA, and it came from T cells, B-cell-depleted T cells, or PBMCs.

This CDR3 contains 14 residues. V lost 6 bases, J lost 5 bases, and 17 bases lay in between. Looked up from germline, CDR1 is SGDLS and CDR2 is YYNGEE. In the original analysis: Amplification with reference gene primers provided the estimates of nucleated cell counts. Method: immunoSEQ multiplex PCR; TCRdb's copy keeps in-frame clones and lacks some. V and J calls and clone size come straight from that table; D and trimming were deduced from the DNA. The sample lists just under 350,000 clones; 65% to 85% were seen once. The receptor comes from a man younger than 40 with active or convalescent COVID-19. Sequenced input: peripheral blood. This rearrangement joins TRBV9 to TRBJ1-2; D is undetermined. CDR3 loop: CASTPLLVRYGYTF. The DNA of the CDR3 is TGTGCCAGCACCCCCCTATTAGTGAGGTATGGCTACACCTTC.